Following are 25 T cell receptor beta chains from one sample sequenced in a study of cytomegalovirus exposure and HLA in healthy donors. 13 Jbeta primers and 60 Vbeta primers were used for the PCR. Using immunoSEQ multiplex PCR, the repertoire was profiled, and TCRdb retains in-frame clones only, with some absent. The table records about 70,000 clones, 70% to 85% of them present only once. What was sequenced was PBMCs. The receptors derive from a human donor in good health.

The V gene is TRBV21-1, the J gene TRBJ1-4; TRBD1 reflects the table's D call only, with no check against the DNA. TRBV21-1 is a pseudogene segment. CDR3 length: 16 amino acids. The CDR3 sequence is CASSKGQGATNEKLFF. For the CDR3, the DNA is TGTGCCAGCAGCAAGGGACAGGGAGCAACTAATGAAAAACTGTTTTTT.

This rearrangement joins TRBV9 to TRBJ2-1, with D perhaps TRBD2 (6 bases). Germline CDR1 SGDLS, CDR2 YYNGEE. CDR3 length: 13 residues. Trimming stripped 0 bases from V and 9 bases from J, with 10 bases between. The CDR3 loop is CASSVAGEGEQFF. The CDR3 bases are TGTGCCAGCAGCGTAGCGGGAGAGGGTGAGCAGTTCTTC.

V usage is TRBV19 and J usage is TRBJ1-5; unclear D gene. V lost 3 bases, J lost 1 base, and 7 bases lay in between. The CDR3 loop spans 14 amino acids. Germline V lookup: CDR1 LNHDA, CDR2 SQIVND (reference sequence). For the CDR3, the DNA is TGTGCCAGTAGTATCGAGGCAAGCAATCAGCCCCAGCATTTT. Protein product: CASSIEASNQPQHF.

V gene TRBV4-1 combines with J gene TRBJ2-1; possibly TRBD2 for D (6 bases). Germline V gene sequence: CDR1 MGHRA, CDR2 YSYEKL. V dropped 1 base and J dropped 15 bases, with 16 bases sitting between them. The CDR3 is made up of 13 amino acids. The CDR3, as DNA: TGCGCCAGCAGCCAAGCACTAGCCTCTGAGTCGTTCTTC. Its protein is CASSQALASESFF.

The gene calls are TRBV27 and TRBJ2-1, with 10 positions matching TRBD2. V lost 1 base, J lost 4 bases, and 10 bases stayed unmatched. CDR1 and CDR2 (germline): MNHEY, SMNVEV (reference sequence). The CDR3 consists of 18 residues. Written as DNA, the CDR3 is TGTGCCAGCAGTTTATTTTTAAAGGGACTAGCGAGTTACAATGAGCAGTTCTTC. Its protein product is CASSLFLKGLASYNEQFF.

This clone was observed once. The rearrangement links TRBV11-2 to TRBJ2-1, with 7 bases that match TRBD2. The germline V gene encodes CDR1 SGHAT and CDR2 FQNNGV. Unmatched junction bases numbered 9, after V lost 0 bases and J lost 10 bases. This CDR3 spans 15 amino acids. CDR3 nucleotides: TGTGCCAGCAGCTTAGATCGGTGGAGAGCGGGAGAGCAGTTCTTC. It yields the protein CASSLDRWRAGEQFF.

The J gene is TRBJ2-1, the V gene TRBV5-1; 16 nucleotides align to TRBD2. CDR3 length: 15 residues. Germline V gene sequence: CDR1 SGHRS, CDR2 YFSETQ. After removal of 4 bases from V and 8 bases from J, the junction contained 3 bases not matched to a gene. The CDR3 DNA reads TGCGCCAGCAGCCCGGGACTAGCGGGAGGGTATGAGCAGTTCTTC. Its translation is CASSPGLAGGYEQFF.

The rearrangement links TRBV7-9 to TRBJ2-2; a possible D gene is TRBD1 (5 bases). CDR3 length equals 18 residues. Between the trimmed V and J ends, which lost 2 bases and 4 bases, there was a span of 20 bases. Germline V CDR1 and CDR2: SEHNR, FQNEAQ (reference sequence). This CDR3 is CASSLRGGEGAVTGELFF. CDR3 in DNA: TGTGCCAGCAGCTTACGTGGTGGAGAAGGGGCAGTCACCGGGGAGCTGTTTTTT.

This rearrangement joins TRBV6-5 to TRBJ2-2, with D possibly matching TRBD2 (6 bases). Trimming cost V 0 bases and J 4 bases, with 12 bases left between them. Per the germline V gene, CDR1 is MNHEY and CDR2 is SVGAGI. The CDR3 covers 16 residues. CDR3 amino acids: CASSYSGGGITGELFF. Written as DNA, the CDR3 is TGTGCCAGCAGTTACTCGGGGGGAGGTATCACCGGGGAGCTGTTTTTT.

This clone occurred a few times. This rearrangement joins TRBV28 to TRBJ2-7, with D perhaps TRBD1 (5 bases). Trimming took 2 bases from V and 4 from J, leaving 12 bases between them. CDR3 length: 14 residues. Germline V lookup: CDR1 MDHEN, CDR2 SYDVKM. In DNA, the CDR3 is TGTGCCAGCAGTTTACAGGGCCCCCTTTACGAGCAGTACTTC. Residues: CASSLQGPLYEQYF.

The rearrangement links TRBV6-6 to TRBJ2-7; D remains ambiguous. There are 13 residues in the CDR3. Germline V CDR1 and CDR2: MNHNY, SVGAGI (reference sequence). Trimming removed 3 bases from V and 0 bases from J, with 6 bases in between. The CDR3, as DNA: TGTGCCAGCAGTTATACTTCCTCCTACGAGCAGTACTTC. Protein product: CASSYTSSYEQYF.

The rearrangement joins TRBV2 to TRBJ1-1; maybe TRBD1 (6 bases). Trimming shortened V by 7 bases and J by 7 bases, and 13 bases separated the two germline ends. CDR3 size: 12 residues. Germline CDR1 is SNHLY and CDR2 is FYNNEI. CDR3 protein: CASKFQGNEAFF. In DNA, the CDR3 is TGTGCCAGCAAATTCCAGGGGAATGAAGCTTTCTTT.

The sample holds one count of this clone. The limits of the CDR3 on the DNA are not certain, so only TCRdb's listed CDR3 is given. The V and J genes are TRBV5-1 and TRBJ2-7; the table names TRBD2, a call not compared with the DNA. CDR1 SGHRS and CDR2 YFSETQ come from the germline V gene. The CDR3 spans 18 residues, counting both ends. CDR3 amino acids: CASSLFSPAEGTFGRGNF.

The V call is TRBV25-1, the J call TRBJ1-2; D is unresolved. The CDR3 covers 14 residues. Germline V CDR1 and CDR2: MGHDK, SYGVNS. The germline V and J ends were trimmed by 2 bases and 2 bases, with 9 bases remaining between them. This CDR3 reads CASSEGGGNYGYTF. CDR3 bases: TGTGCCAGCAGTGAAGGTGGAGGCAACTATGGCTACACCTTC.

This clone has a handful of counts. The chain carries TRBV5-1 and TRBJ2-3, with a possible D match to TRBD2 (5 bases). V was cut by 1 base and J by 0 bases, with 12 bases left in between. This CDR3 has 16 residues. CDR1 is SGHRS and CDR2 is YFSETQ in the germline V gene. The CDR3 is CASSLYSRTSTDTQYF. The DNA of the CDR3 is TGCGCCAGCAGCTTGTACTCGCGGACTAGCACAGATACGCAGTATTTT.

This clone has just a few counts. The J gene is TRBJ1-6, the V gene TRBV5-4; tentative D call: TRBD1 (5 bases). Trimming left V 2 bases short and J 8 bases short, with 14 bases between. The germline gives CDR1 SGHNT, CDR2 YYREEE (reference sequence). The CDR3 sequence is 15 residues long. The CDR3 is CASSFLTGGDSPLHF. The CDR3 DNA follows: TGTGCCAGCAGCTTTCTAACAGGAGGGGATTCACCCCTCCACTTT.

A single count supports this clone. The V gene is TRBV6-1, the J gene TRBJ2-5; a weak D match, TRBD2 (7 bases). Germline V gene data show CDR1 as MNHNS and CDR2 as SASEGT. The CDR3 is made up of 14 amino acids. Trimming shortened V by 6 bases and J by 5 bases, and 16 bases separated the two germline ends. The CDR3 reads CASRRGGARETQYF. The CDR3, as DNA: TGTGCCAGCAGGAGAGGGGGGGCCCGGGAGACCCAGTACTTC.

The chain links TRBV29-1 to TRBJ2-1; 10 nucleotides agree with TRBD2. V gave up 1 base and J gave up 5 bases; unmatched junction bases: 17. The CDR3 is 19 amino acids. Germline V gene lookup returns CDR1 SQVTM and CDR2 ANQGSEA. The CDR3 nucleotides are TGCAGCGTTGAAGGTGTCGAACGAGCGGGAGGGCCCTCGGACAATGAGCAGTTCTTC. Its translation is CSVEGVERAGGPSDNEQFF.

V is TRBV19 and J is TRBJ2-7, with D possibly being TRBD1 (5 bases). CDR3 length equals 15 residues. Germline CDR1 reads LNHDA; CDR2 reads SQIVND (reference sequence). V was shortened by 3 bases and J by 0 bases, with 12 bases between the two germline ends. The chain's CDR3 is CASSIEGVSSYEQYF. As DNA, the CDR3 is TGTGCCAGTAGTATCGAAGGGGTCAGCTCCTACGAGCAGTACTTC.

The CDR3 loop reads CASSFRHLGDTQYF. Here the CDR3 DNA reads TGTGCCAGCAGTTTTAGACACCTGGGAGATACGCAGTATTTT. The gene calls are TRBV28 and TRBJ2-3, with no clear D. There are 14 residues in the CDR3. Germline CDR1 reads MDHEN; CDR2 reads SYDVKM. Trimming removed 3 bases at V and 5 bases at J, with 12 bases between.

The CDR3 DNA follows: TGCGCCAGCAAACGGGAGAGCTACGAGCAGTACTTC. As protein: CASKRESYEQYF. This chain joins TRBV5-1 and TRBJ2-7, with TRBD2 as a possible D gene (6 bases). Trimming removed 6 bases at V and 3 bases at J, with 10 bases between. Germline lookup yields CDR1 SGHRS and CDR2 YFSETQ. CDR3 length: 12 residues.

The gene calls are TRBV19 and TRBJ1-1; perhaps TRBD1 as D (5 bases). Per germline, CDR1 LNHDA and CDR2 SQIVND (reference sequence). Trimming removed 3 bases from V and 5 bases from J, with 10 bases in between. CDR3 size: 13 residues. In nucleotides, the CDR3 is TGTGCCAGTAGTATTGGAAGGGGTACTGAAGCTTTCTTT. It specifies CASSIGRGTEAFF.

This clone appeared a single time. The J gene is TRBJ2-2, the V gene TRBV28; 7 bases map to TRBD1. The trim removed 10 bases at V and 0 bases at J, leaving 8 bases unmatched. Germline V gene data show CDR1 as MDHEN and CDR2 as SYDVKM. The CDR3 consists of 15 residues. The CDR3 protein is CAIPNRGSNTGELFF. CDR3 coding DNA: TGTGCCATCCCCAACAGGGGATCGAACACCGGGGAGCTGTTTTTT.

V usage is TRBV7-8 and J usage is TRBJ2-3; 10 nucleotides align to TRBD2. Germline-derived CDR1 and CDR2 are SGHVS and FQNEAQ. After removal of 1 base from V and 5 bases from J, the junction contained 9 bases not matched to a gene. CDR3 length equals 17 residues. CDR3 region: CASSLEKLAGMVDTQYF. In DNA form, the CDR3 reads TGTGCCAGCAGCTTAGAGAAACTAGCGGGAATGGTAGATACGCAGTATTTT.

The chain has TRBV30 and TRBJ2-7; TRBD1 matches at 7 bases. Germline trimming cut 4 bases from V and 1 base from J; bases unmatched to any gene: 10. From germline, CDR1 is GTSNPN and CDR2 SVGIG (reference sequence). This CDR3 spans 15 amino acids. CDR3 sequence reads: CAWTGTGVASYEQYF. The CDR3 DNA follows: TGTGCCTGGACGGGCACAGGGGTAGCATCCTACGAGCAGTACTTC.